These 9 T cell receptor beta chains were sequenced from one sample in a study of blood T cells in healthy people across ages. For the second PCR, which ran for about 7 to 11 cycles, a sample-barcoded 5' primer and a J-beta primer mix were used. A single record per CDR3 protein comes from TCRdb applying MiXCR to the 5' RACE reads. Found here are some 920,000 distinct CDR3 sequences, roughly 51% of them singletons; the top ten hold about a fifth. The sample consisted of blood. The receptors were sampled from a woman between 55 and 75 years old in good health.

The V gene is TRBV3-1, the J gene TRBJ2-1; D might be TRBD1 (6 bases). The ends were cut back, 1 base at V and 9 bases at J, with 10 bases in the middle. Germline CDR1 LGHDT, CDR2 YNNKEL (reference sequence). The CDR3 extends over 13 amino acids. In DNA, the CDR3 is TGTGCCAGCAGCCAAGGGGGACACCGTGAGCAGTTCTTC. Its protein is CASSQGGHREQFF.

The chain carries TRBV18 and TRBJ2-7; TRBD1 agrees at 9 bases. The V and J ends lost 0 bases and 3 bases, in that order; junction bases with no gene match: 6. CDR1 and CDR2 (germline): KGHSH, LQKENI. The CDR3 spans 16 residues. CDR3 region: CASSPPTGGLGYEQYF. As DNA, the CDR3 is TGTGCCAGCTCACCACCGACAGGGGGATTGGGCTACGAGCAGTACTTC.

There are a few counts of this clonotype. This sequence joins TRBV20-1 and TRBJ2-5; 10 bases align to TRBD2. Matching the DNA end better, TRBJ2-7 makes the J call doubtful. The CDR3 contains 15 residues. Germline-derived CDR1 and CDR2 are DFQATT and SNEGSKA (reference sequence). CDR3 nucleotide sequence: TGCAGTGCGGGCGGGCTAGCGGGAGAGTATGACGAGCAGTACTTC. Its translation is CSAGGLAGEYDEQYF.

This chain uses TRBV15 with TRBJ2-5; TRBD1 might be the D (6 bases). This CDR3 contains 15 residues. The germline CDR1 and CDR2 sequences are LNHNV and YYDKDF (reference sequence). With 5 bases removed from V and 11 bases from J, the gap between germline ends came to 24 bases. The CDR3: CATSSYGTQDNEQYF. The CDR3 coding sequence is TGTGCCACCAGCTCTTACGGGACACAAGACAATGAGCAGTACTTC.

This clonotype appeared a few times. The gene calls are TRBV29-1 and TRBJ2-4, with 7 bases aligning to TRBD2. The germline V gene has CDR1 SQVTM and CDR2 ANQGSEA. CDR3 length equals 13 residues. V was pared by 7 bases and J by 13 bases, with 16 bases of the junction left unmatched. CDR3 sequence: CSAGEGGPWEQYF. For the CDR3, the DNA is TGCAGCGCCGGCGAGGGAGGGCCTTGGGAGCAGTACTTC.

This clonotype showed up just a few times. The rearrangement uses TRBV6-5 and TRBJ2-1; 7 bases agree with TRBD2. This CDR3 contains 14 residues. Germline lookup yields CDR1 MNHEY and CDR2 SVGAGI. The trim removed 6 bases at V and 6 bases at J, leaving 8 bases unmatched. CDR3 nucleotides: TGTGCCAGCAGACGCGGGAGTCGGGGCAATGAGCAGTTCTTC. This translates into CASRRGSRGNEQFF.

The chain uses TRBV20-1 and TRBJ2-1; D may be TRBD2 (7 bases). Looked up from germline, CDR1 is DFQATT and CDR2 is SNEGSKA (reference sequence). The CDR3 contains 15 residues. Trimming took off 5 bases at V and 6 bases at J, with 20 bases between the two ends. Written as DNA, the CDR3 is TGCAGTGCTGAAACGGGGGGCCCGGGGGTCAATGAGCAGTTCTTC. The encoded protein is CSAETGGPGVNEQFF.

The chain employs TRBV6-1 and TRBJ1-5, with D maybe TRBD1 (5 bases). The V gene's germline CDR1 is MNHNS and CDR2 SASEGT. V lost 5 bases and J lost 0, with 8 bases in between. The CDR3 spans 14 residues. CDR3 nucleotides: TGTGCCAGCAGTTTGGGACTTAGCAATCAGCCCCAGCATTTT. This encodes CASSLGLSNQPQHF.

This rearrangement joins TRBV3-1 to TRBJ2-3; 7 bases map to TRBD2. V trimming: 1 base; J trimming: 5 bases; junction bases outside the gene matches: 6. Per germline, CDR1 LGHDT and CDR2 YNNKEL (reference sequence). The CDR3 is 15 residues long. As DNA, the CDR3 is TGTGCCAGCAGCCAAGTATGGACTAGGGGAGATACGCAGTATTTT. Its translation is CASSQVWTRGDTQYF.